The next 2 T cell receptor beta chains were all read from a single sample in a study of blood T cells in healthy people across ages (dated by TCRdb to between 2015 and 2016). The library came from 5' RACE. The listed sequencing device is Illumina HiSeq 2500. A second PCR of 7 to 11 cycles was performed with a sample-barcoded 5' primer and a J-beta primer mix. TCRdb trimmed public reads at Q25 via fastp, called clones via MiXCR and kept in-frame beta chains. Rows are combined by CDR3 protein, so each entry shows the most common genes and DNA. Within this sample are about 970,000 distinct CDR3 sequences, with roughly 51% of them counted one time only. The leading ten clones occupy around a fifth of the sample. Sequenced material: blood. The receptor set was obtained from a woman aged 55-70 years in good health.

The chain recombines TRBV10-3 with TRBJ2-3; possibly TRBD2 for D (5 bases). Trimming left V 6 bases short and J 1 base short, with 11 bases between. This CDR3 has 14 amino acids. The germline V gene has CDR1 ENHRY and CDR2 SYGVKD. DNA for the CDR3: TGTGCCATCAGCATGGAACTAGGCACAGATACGCAGTATTTT. This sequence encodes CAISMELGTDTQYF.

The chain is built from TRBV6-2 or TRBV6-3 and TRBJ2-5; tentatively, D is TRBD2 (5 bases). V gave up 0 bases and J gave up 5 bases, with 10 bases separating them. Germline CDR1 is MNHEY and CDR2 is SVGEGT. The CDR3 sequence is 14 residues long. The CDR3 protein is CASSYSSGSETQYF. The CDR3 nucleotides are TGTGCCAGCAGTTACTCTTCGGGAAGCGAGACCCAGTACTTC.